A selection of T cell receptor beta chains follows, all from one sample in a study of blood T cell repertoires in COVID-19. Clones were sequenced by immunoSEQ multiplex PCR, and TCRdb holds only the in-frame ones, with some missing. Seen here are 70,000 to 90,000 clones, around 90% observed once, and the top ten hold 6.9%. Sequenced input: peripheral blood. These receptors all come from a human donor in a cohort sampled during active COVID-19. Each CDR3 is given with its conserved first and last residue. D genes are given only for firm matches. Some rows mark clone size as missing; the rest say once, few, many or name a class of expanded clone.

V gene: TRBV4-2
J gene: TRBJ2-5
clone size: once
D gene: TRBD2
CDR3 protein: CASSPNPIAGGMETQYF
CDR3 DNA: TGTGCCAGCAGCCCCAACCCCATAGCGGGGGGGATGGAGACCCAGTACTTC

V gene: TRBV12-5
J gene: TRBJ2-7
clone size: .
D gene: .
CDR3 protein: CASGPSGLPREQDEQYF
CDR3 DNA: TGTGCTAGTGGTCCATCAGGGCTCCCTCGAGAGCAGGACGAGCAGTACTTC

V gene: TRBV28
J gene: TRBJ1-2
clone size: .
D gene: .
CDR3 protein: CASSSAPTGSYGYTF
CDR3 DNA: TGTGCCAGCAGTTCCGCGCCCACAGGGAGCTATGGCTACACCTTC

V gene: TRBV29-1
J gene: TRBJ2-1
clone size: .
D gene: .
CDR3 protein: CSVEYYNEQFF
CDR3 DNA: TGCAGCGTTGAGTACTACAATGAGCAGTTCTTC

V gene: TRBV7-9
J gene: TRBJ1-1
clone size: .
D gene: TRBD1
CDR3 protein: CASSWGTGANTEAFF
CDR3 DNA: TGTGCCAGCAGCTGGGGGACAGGGGCGAACACTGAAGCTTTCTTT

V gene: TRBV28
J gene: TRBJ1-2
clone size: .
D gene: .
CDR3 protein: CASSFVGGKNGYTF
CDR3 DNA: TGTGCCAGCAGTTTCGTGGGGGGAAAGAATGGCTACACCTTC

V gene: TRBV11-2
J gene: TRBJ1-2
clone size: .
D gene: TRBD1
CDR3 protein: CASSLDRLGYTF
CDR3 DNA: TGTGCCAGCAGCTTGGACAGGCTTGGCTACACCTTC

V gene: TRBV10-3
J gene: TRBJ2-7
clone size: .
D gene: .
CDR3 protein: CAISESAGDYEQYF
CDR3 DNA: TGTGCCATCAGTGAGTCTGCAGGGGACTACGAGCAGTACTTC

V gene: TRBV27
J gene: TRBJ2-7
clone size: .
D gene: TRBD1
CDR3 protein: CASSPGQGAHYEQYF
CDR3 DNA: TGTGCCAGCAGCCCTGGACAGGGGGCGCACTACGAGCAGTACTTC

V gene: TRBV19
J gene: TRBJ1-2
clone size: .
D gene: TRBD1
CDR3 protein: CASNSGGDGYTF
CDR3 DNA: TGTGCCAGTAACTCAGGGGGAGATGGCTACACCTTC

V gene: TRBV7-2
J gene: TRBJ2-7
clone size: .
D gene: TRBD2
CDR3 protein: CASSKGLAGVYEQYF
CDR3 DNA: TGTGCCAGCAGCAAGGGACTAGCGGGGGTGTACGAGCAGTACTTC

V gene: TRBV7-9
J gene: TRBJ1-4
clone size: few
D gene: TRBD1
CDR3 protein: CASSFGQGTNEKLFF
CDR3 DNA: TGTGCCAGCAGCTTCGGACAGGGGACTAATGAAAAACTGTTTTTT

V gene: TRBV5-5
J gene: TRBJ2-7
clone size: .
D gene: .
CDR3 protein: CASSEIYAQYF
CDR3 DNA: TGTGCCAGCAGTGAAATCTACGCGCAGTACTTC

V gene: TRBV5-1
J gene: TRBJ2-3
clone size: .
D gene: TRBD1
CDR3 protein: CASSAGQGGTDTQYF
CDR3 DNA: TGCGCCAGCAGCGCGGGACAGGGGGGCACAGATACGCAGTATTTT

V gene: TRBV19
J gene: TRBJ2-3
clone size: .
D gene: TRBD2
CDR3 protein: CASNPGLAGGTDTQYF
CDR3 DNA: TGTGCCAGTAATCCGGGACTAGCGGGGGGTACAGATACGCAGTATTTT

V gene: TRBV11-2
J gene: TRBJ2-1
clone size: .
D gene: .
CDR3 protein: CASSLYLSGGGEQFF
CDR3 DNA: TGTGCCAGCAGCTTATATCTTAGCGGCGGTGGTGAGCAGTTCTTC

V gene: TRBV19
J gene: TRBJ2-1
clone size: .
D gene: TRBD1
CDR3 protein: CASSTTGTGSNEQFF
CDR3 DNA: TGTGCCAGTAGTACGACCGGGACAGGGAGCAATGAGCAGTTCTTC

V gene: TRBV7-7
J gene: TRBJ2-5
clone size: .
D gene: .
CDR3 protein: CASSPGIQQETQYF
CDR3 DNA: TGTGCCAGCAGCCCGGGGATTCAGCAAGAGACCCAGTACTTC

V gene: TRBV25-1
J gene: TRBJ2-1
clone size: .
D gene: TRBD1
CDR3 protein: CASSESRGTGGGYNEQFF
CDR3 DNA: TGTGCCAGCAGTGAATCGCGTGGTACAGGGGGCGGCTACAATGAGCAGTTCTTC

V gene: TRBV5-6
J gene: TRBJ2-7
clone size: .
D gene: TRBD1
CDR3 protein: CASSWTGAEEQYF
CDR3 DNA: TGTGCCAGCAGCTGGACAGGGGCGGAAGAGCAGTACTTC

V gene: TRBV15
J gene: TRBJ1-5
clone size: .
D gene: .
CDR3 protein: CATSRDLRASNQPQHF
CDR3 DNA: TGTGCCACCAGCAGAGATCTGAGGGCCAGCAATCAGCCCCAGCATTTT

V gene: TRBV5-1
J gene: TRBJ2-5
clone size: .
D gene: TRBD2
CDR3 protein: CASSPGTSKETQYF
CDR3 DNA: TGCGCCAGCAGCCCCGGGACTAGCAAAGAGACCCAGTACTTC

V gene: TRBV11-2
J gene: TRBJ2-5
clone size: few
D gene: .
CDR3 protein: CASSLAGADAETQYF
CDR3 DNA: TGTGCCAGCAGCTTAGCCGGCGCGGATGCAGAGACCCAGTACTTC

V gene: TRBV4-1
J gene: TRBJ2-5
clone size: .
D gene: .
CDR3 protein: CASSQESAAKRETQYF
CDR3 DNA: TGCGCCAGCAGCCAAGAGTCAGCAGCTAAGAGGGAGACCCAGTACTTC

V gene: TRBV15
J gene: TRBJ2-5
clone size: .
D gene: .
CDR3 protein: CATSRDRRVEETQYF
CDR3 DNA: TGTGCCACCAGCAGAGATCGGAGGGTGGAGGAGACCCAGTACTTC

V gene: TRBV6-5
J gene: TRBJ1-5
clone size: .
D gene: TRBD1
CDR3 protein: CASSWGTGRNQPQHF
CDR3 DNA: TGTGCCAGCAGTTGGGGGACAGGCCGCAATCAGCCCCAGCATTTT

V gene: TRBV5-4
J gene: TRBJ2-1
clone size: .
D gene: .
CDR3 protein: CASSVTGSSYNEQFF
CDR3 DNA: TGTGCCAGCAGCGTGACAGGTAGCTCCTACAATGAGCAGTTCTTC

V gene: TRBV11-2
J gene: TRBJ1-2
clone size: .
D gene: .
CDR3 protein: CASSSLYNYGYTF
CDR3 DNA: TGTGCCAGCAGCTCCCTCTATAACTATGGCTACACCTTC

V gene: TRBV2
J gene: TRBJ2-2
clone size: .
D gene: .
CDR3 protein: CASSGLGAVNTGELFF
CDR3 DNA: TGTGCCAGCAGTGGCCTGGGAGCGGTCAACACCGGGGAGCTGTTTTTT

V gene: TRBV19
J gene: TRBJ1-2
clone size: once
D gene: TRBD1
CDR3 protein: CASKPRQGATYGYTF
CDR3 DNA: TGTGCCAGTAAACCCCGTCAGGGGGCGACCTATGGCTACACCTTC

V gene: TRBV19
J gene: TRBJ2-7
clone size: once
D gene: TRBD2
CDR3 protein: CASSMTSGVSYEQYF
CDR3 DNA: TGTGCCAGTAGTATGACTAGCGGCGTCTCCTACGAGCAGTACTTC

V gene: TRBV5-8
J gene: TRBJ2-4
clone size: .
D gene: TRBD1
CDR3 protein: CASSDTGGGKYF
CDR3 DNA: TGTGCCAGCAGCGATACAGGGGGCGGGAAGTACTTC

V gene: TRBV5-1
J gene: TRBJ2-7
clone size: few
D gene: TRBD1
CDR3 protein: CASSDRTGGLGEQYF
CDR3 DNA: TGCGCCAGCAGCGATCGGACAGGGGGGCTCGGCGAGCAGTACTTC

V gene: TRBV12-3/TRBV12-4
J gene: TRBJ1-2
clone size: once
D gene: .
CDR3 protein: CASSLQANYGYTF
CDR3 DNA: TGTGCCAGCAGTTTGCAGGCTAACTATGGCTACACCTTC

V gene: TRBV6-6
J gene: TRBJ1-5
clone size: .
D gene: TRBD1
CDR3 protein: CASRAGGYSNQPQHF
CDR3 DNA: TGTGCCAGCAGGGCAGGGGGTTATAGCAATCAGCCCCAGCATTTT

V gene: TRBV27
J gene: TRBJ2-7
clone size: .
D gene: .
CDR3 protein: CASSFGGGGSLSYEQYF
CDR3 DNA: TGTGCCAGCAGTTTTGGGGGTGGGGGGTCCCTTTCCTACGAGCAGTACTTC

V gene: TRBV29-1
J gene: TRBJ2-3
clone size: once
D gene: TRBD1
CDR3 protein: CSVGGQGGHGDTQYF
CDR3 DNA: TGCAGCGTCGGAGGACAGGGCGGACATGGAGATACGCAGTATTTT

V gene: TRBV19
J gene: TRBJ1-3
clone size: .
D gene: .
CDR3 protein: CASRYSSGNTIYF
CDR3 DNA: TGTGCCAGTAGATACAGCTCTGGAAACACCATATATTTT

V gene: TRBV3-1/TRBV3-2
J gene: TRBJ2-1
clone size: .
D gene: TRBD2
CDR3 protein: CASSPISGGAYNEQFF
CDR3 DNA: TGTGCCAGCAGCCCCATTAGCGGGGGGGCCTACAATGAGCAGTTCTTC

V gene: TRBV12-3/TRBV12-4
J gene: TRBJ1-1
clone size: .
D gene: .
CDR3 protein: CASSPGVGSAFF
CDR3 DNA: TGTGCCAGCAGCCCCGGGGTAGGCTCTGCTTTCTTT

V gene: TRBV30
J gene: TRBJ1-5
clone size: .
D gene: TRBD1
CDR3 protein: CADRQGRENQPQHF
CDR3 DNA: TGTGCCGACAGACAGGGCCGGGAGAATCAGCCCCAGCATTTT

V gene: TRBV10-1
J gene: TRBJ1-1
clone size: .
D gene: TRBD1
CDR3 protein: CASLLVGTAEAFF
CDR3 DNA: TGCGCCAGCTTATTAGTGGGGACAGCTGAAGCTTTCTTT

V gene: TRBV3-1/TRBV3-2
J gene: TRBJ1-6
clone size: .
D gene: TRBD1
CDR3 protein: CASSLGQGGSPLHF
CDR3 DNA: TGTGCCAGCAGCCTGGGACAGGGGGGATCACCCCTCCACTTT

V gene: TRBV7-6
J gene: TRBJ2-7
clone size: .
D gene: .
CDR3 protein: CASSSLRPSGGDLGNEQYF
CDR3 DNA: TGTGCCAGCAGCTCACTTCGCCCCTCCGGAGGGGATCTTGGGAATGAGCAGTACTTC

V gene: TRBV18
J gene: TRBJ1-1
clone size: .
D gene: .
CDR3 protein: CASSPTGGGTEAFF
CDR3 DNA: TGTGCCAGCTCACCAACGGGGGGTGGCACTGAAGCTTTCTTT

V gene: TRBV28
J gene: TRBJ1-5
clone size: .
D gene: .
CDR3 protein: CASSLSSNQPQHF
CDR3 DNA: TGTGCCAGCAGTTTATCGAGCAATCAGCCCCAGCATTTT

V gene: TRBV24-1
J gene: TRBJ1-1
clone size: .
D gene: TRBD1
CDR3 protein: CATSDSGQGRDEAFF
CDR3 DNA: TGTGCCACCAGTGATTCCGGACAGGGAAGGGATGAAGCTTTCTTT

V gene: TRBV4-3
J gene: TRBJ2-2
clone size: .
D gene: TRBD1
CDR3 protein: CASSQNRDSLTGELFF
CDR3 DNA: TGCGCCAGCAGCCAGAACCGGGACAGCCTCACCGGGGAGCTGTTTTTT

V gene: TRBV3-1/TRBV3-2
J gene: TRBJ2-1
clone size: .
D gene: TRBD1
CDR3 protein: CASSQIQGAYNEQFF
CDR3 DNA: TGTGCCAGCAGCCAGATACAGGGGGCCTACAATGAGCAGTTCTTC